What follows describes a single T cell receptor (beta chain). Its antigen is not identified. The record originates from a study of T cell responses to AZD1222 COVID-19 vaccine. Whole-study findings and limits: Spike-wide vaccine-associated CD4 TCRs dominated at 160-218 and 743-854. Just six AZD1222 recipients were seropositive at baseline.

Sequencing was performed with immunoSEQ multiplex PCR; in TCRdb, only in-frame clones are kept and a portion is missing. Of fewer than 150,000 clones detected, about 88% appear once; the ten largest clones hold 9.5%. V shed 0 bases and J 2 bases; nucleotides not matched to a gene: 1. Germline values: CDR1 MNHEY, CDR2 SVGAGI. The CDR3 runs 15 residues. V gene TRBV6-5 combines with J gene TRBJ2-7; TRBD1 matches 10 bases. Sample: peripheral blood, taken 28 days after the second AZD1222 dose. The sequence was collected from an adult who received the AZD1222 COVID-19 vaccine. CDR3 bases: TGTGCCAGCAGTTACTCGGGACAGGGGCCCTACGAGCAGTACTTC. It is translated as CASSYSGQGPYEQYF.